This section outlines one T cell receptor (beta chain) sequence together with its context. Its specificity is unknown. The missing CDR3 end, 3 residues past where the read stops, is filled in from the germline J gene. These data belong to a study of T cells in women clearing cervical HPV infection. Study-wide context: HLA type stays a possible confounder, typing being limited. General study points: A classifier using richness and V gene abundances reached an AUC of over 0.75. Repertoire richness, not evenness, was significantly elevated in CIN3+ cases versus controls.

V shed 5 bases and J shed 5 bases, with 19 bases lying between them. This CDR3 is built from 16 residues. Looked up from germline, CDR1 is LNHDA and CDR2 is SQIVND (reference sequence). immunoSEQ multiplex PCR used an average of roughly 1,300 ng genomic DNA. Data came from immunoSEQ multiplex PCR; TCRdb stores just in-frame clones and leaves some out. The sample data list some 20,000 clones. The rearrangement joins TRBV19 to TRBJ2-1, with D perhaps matching TRBD1 or TRBD2 (5 bases each). The sequencing input was blood buffy coat. The sequence derives from a woman between 18 and 70 years old with a cervical HPV16 infection that either progressed to CIN3+ or cleared (not recorded which). CDR3 residues: CASSPHLRGVNNEQFF. The CDR3 bases that were read are TGTGCCAGTAGTCCCCACTTGAGGGGCGTAAACAATGAG.